Listed here is a single TCR beta chain. Sequenced by immunoSEQ multiplex PCR; TCRdb stores in-frame clones only, minus some. Among 2 million to 3 million clones, roughly nine tenths were seen once, and the ten largest hold roughly 0.13%. Partitioning of CD4+ cells yielded a CD45RA+ naive subset and a CD45RA-negative memory subset. V lost 6 bases and J 4 bases, leaving 10 bases between the germline ends. Germline CDR1 reads SQVTM; CDR2 reads ANQGSEA. The CDR3 length is 12 residues. The data derive from a study of shared clonotypes between healthy human individuals. Input material: naive CD4+ T cells sorted from blood. As to subset: CD45RA+ positively selected. The TCR originated in a man aged 18-30 years in good health. The chain has TRBV29-1 and TRBJ2-1; D gene ambiguous. This chain's CDR3 is CSVSVLYNEQFF. The DNA of the CDR3 is TGCAGCGTGTCGGTACTATACAATGAGCAGTTCTTC.